Presented here are 5 T cell receptor beta chains from one specimen sequenced in a study of blood T cells in healthy people across ages. A second PCR, run for roughly 7 to 12 cycles, used a sample-barcoded 5' primer plus a J-beta primer mix. From the 5' RACE reads, TCRdb called clonotypes with MiXCR, one entry per CDR3 protein. Of roughly 860,000 distinct CDR3 sequences in the sample, 60% to 80% were seen once. The sequencing sample was made of blood. The receptors were gathered from a man aged 25 to 45 in good health.

This clonotype was recorded once. The genes are TRBV4-2 and TRBJ2-7; maybe TRBD2 (6 bases). Deletions cut 0 bases from V and 6 bases from J, with 18 bases between. Per germline, CDR1 LGHNA and CDR2 YNFKEQ. The length of the CDR3 is 16 residues. The CDR3 loop is CASSQDDARGTSEQYF. DNA for the CDR3: TGTGCCAGCAGCCAAGACGATGCTCGGGGGACCAGCGAGCAGTACTTC.

This clonotype occurred a few times. This chain joins TRBV27 and TRBJ2-4; 7 bases fit TRBD1. This CDR3 has 15 residues. Trimming removed 6 bases from V and 13 bases from J; junction bases left unmatched: 18. Germline V lookup: CDR1 MNHEY, CDR2 SMNVEV (reference sequence). CDR3 DNA sequence: TGTGCCAGCAGATTCCGGGACAGATCTCCGGAAGAGCAGTACTTC. This gives the protein CASRFRDRSPEEQYF.

Only one count was recorded for this clonotype. V is TRBV20-1 and J is TRBJ1-2; 8 nucleotides agree with TRBD1. V shed 5 bases, J shed 0 bases, and the junction held 11 bases outside the gene matches. In germline, CDR1 is DFQATT, CDR2 SNEGSKA (reference sequence). The CDR3 runs 16 residues. CDR3 DNA: TGCAGTGCTCCCCTTGGACAGGGAGTCTCTAACTATGGCTACACCTTC. Translated, it gives CSAPLGQGVSNYGYTF.

This clonotype has a single count. The rearrangement links TRBV12-3 or TRBV12-4 to TRBJ2-4, with 10 positions matching TRBD1. With 5 bases clipped from V and 8 bases from J, the junction kept 9 bases outside the gene matches. There are 15 residues in the CDR3. CDR3 nucleotides: TGTGCCAGCAGTCCGCCCGGGACAGGGGAGGACATTCAGTACTTC. Its translation: CASSPPGTGEDIQYF.

In this sample, this clonotype turned up a few times. The chain links TRBV9 to TRBJ2-3, with a tentative D call TRBD1 (7 bases). The CDR3 is 18 amino acids. Trimming cost V 4 bases and J 2 bases, with 23 bases left between them. Germline values: CDR1 SGDLS, CDR2 YYNGEE. The CDR3 DNA follows: TGTGCCAGCAGCCCCAGCGGGCTACGACAGGGCCCCACAGATACGCAGTATTTT. Translating gives CASSPSGLRQGPTDTQYF.